Each of the 12 T cell receptor beta chains below was sequenced from the same sample in a study of Graves' ophthalmopathy and Graves' hyperthyroidism (dated by TCRdb to the late 2010s). The listed sequencing device is Illumina HiSeq 2000. For repertoire sequencing, TCR beta CDR3 regions were amplified from RNA transcripts. The first round of RT-PCR was done with HTBI primers and the Qiagen OneStep RT-PCR kit, and was followed by a second round of multiplex PCR, then size selection and purification. TCRdb trimmed the raw reads at Q25, called clones with MiXCR and kept productive beta chains. Records with the same CDR3 protein are collapsed into one entry carrying the most frequent genes and DNA. This sample holds over 450,000 distinct CDR3 sequences; 14% were observed only once. Of the sample, roughly 9.8% is held by the ten largest clones. The sequencing sample was made of blood. The receptors stem from a woman between 25 and 40 years old with Graves' ophthalmopathy. Donor details come from another sample of the same person, matched by shared clones.

The chain combines TRBV11-1 with TRBJ1-1; D is unresolved. Trimming cost V 5 bases and J 3 bases, with 13 bases left between them. The CDR3 has 14 amino acids. CDR1 and CDR2 from the germline V gene are SGHAT and FQDESV (reference sequence). The CDR3 here is CASSHGRRDTEAFF. The CDR3 region has the DNA TGTGCCAGCAGCCATGGACGGAGGGACACTGAAGCTTTCTTT. The variable domain in full, with the rest retrieved from reference TRBV11-1 and TRBJ1-1, is EAEVAQSPRYKITEKSQAVAFWCDPISGHATLYWYRQILGQGPELLVQFQDESVVDDSQLPKDRFSAERLKGVDSTLKIQPAELGDSAMYLCASSHGRRDTEAFFGQGTRLTVV.

This clonotype was recorded many times. The chain combines TRBV5-8 with TRBJ1-1; D unresolved. Germline V gene sequence: CDR1 SGHTS, CDR2 YDEGEE. Trimming shortened V by 4 bases and J by 6 bases, and 16 bases separated the two germline ends. The CDR3 loop spans 14 amino acids. The CDR3 reads CASSPKMGSAEAFF. The CDR3 DNA sequence: TGTGCCAGCAGCCCGAAAATGGGAAGCGCTGAAGCTTTCTTT. The complete variable domain, with remaining parts taken from reference TRBV5-8 and TRBJ1-1, reads EAGVTQSPTHLIKTRGQQATLRCSPISGHTSVYWYQQALGLGLQFLLWYDEGEERNRGNFPPRFSGRQFPNYSSELNVNALELEDSALYLCASSPKMGSAEAFFGQGTRLTVV.

This clonotype appeared many times. V usage is TRBV2 and J usage is TRBJ1-2; D ambiguous. This CDR3 comprises 17 residues. Germline V lookup: CDR1 SNHLY, CDR2 FYNNEI. The V end lost 5 bases, the J end lost 4 bases, and 23 bases lay between the germline ends. For the CDR3, the DNA is TGTGCCAGCAGTCCCTTAAATTCGGAGAGCACTTCCTATGGCTACACCTTC. Amino acids: CASSPLNSESTSYGYTF.

A single count supports this clonotype. This chain connects TRBV28 to TRBJ2-2, with D maybe TRBD1 (5 bases). V shed 4 bases and J shed 8 bases, with 11 bases lying between them. The germline gives CDR1 MDHEN, CDR2 SYDVKM. The length of the CDR3 is 13 residues. CDR3 region: CASSSLGLGELFF. The CDR3 DNA follows: TGTGCCAGCAGTTCACTGGGGCTAGGGGAGCTGTTTTTT.

This clonotype was found many times. V usage is TRBV12-3 or TRBV12-4 and J usage is TRBJ1-1; 7 positions agree with TRBD1. V lost 3 bases to trimming and J lost 5 bases; unmatched junction nucleotides: 3. This CDR3 comprises 13 residues. The CDR3 nucleotides are TGTGCCAGCAGTTTCGACAGGGAAACTGAAGCTTTCTTT. Protein product: CASSFDRETEAFF.

This clonotype was seen only a few times. The genes are TRBV19 and TRBJ1-5, with D unclear. Trimming removed 5 bases at V and 3 bases at J, with 11 bases between. The CDR3 runs to 14 residues. Germline V lookup: CDR1 LNHDA, CDR2 SQIVND (reference sequence). CDR3 nucleotide sequence: TGTGCCAGTAGTGGATCCCGATACAATCAGCCCCAGCATTTT. Protein: CASSGSRYNQPQHF.

This clonotype was picked up a small number of times. This chain uses TRBV11-2 with TRBJ1-1; tentative D call: TRBD1 (5 bases). Trimming removed 4 bases from V and 1 base from J, with 16 bases in between. Per germline, CDR1 SGHAT and CDR2 FQNNGV. The CDR3 covers 16 residues. The CDR3 is CASSSTGGSRNTEAFF. Written as DNA, the CDR3 is TGTGCCAGCAGCTCGACCGGGGGTAGTCGGAACACTGAAGCTTTCTTT.

This clonotype came up many times. The chain couples TRBV6-1 to TRBJ1-3; 8 bases match TRBD1. J gave up 2 bases and V 2 bases, and 11 bases lay outside the gene matches. The CDR3 loop spans 18 amino acids. Germline CDR1 MNHNS, CDR2 SASEGT. The CDR3 protein is CASSEYGQGVPPGNTIYF. The CDR3 DNA sequence: TGTGCCAGCAGTGAATACGGACAGGGAGTTCCTCCTGGAAACACCATATATTTT.

This clonotype was counted a few times. The V gene is TRBV6-1, the J gene TRBJ2-7; no reliable D call. CDR1 is MNHNS and CDR2 is SASEGT in the germline V gene. The CDR3 is 13 residues long. Trimming left V 4 bases short and J 2 bases short, with 9 bases between. CDR3 loop: CASSGSGTYEQYF. The CDR3 DNA follows: TGTGCCAGCAGTGGCAGTGGAACCTACGAGCAGTACTTC.

There are many counts of this clonotype. The V call is TRBV6-1, the J call TRBJ1-3; D gene uncertain. CDR3 size: 12 residues. Germline values: CDR1 MNHNS, CDR2 SASEGT. V was clipped by 6 bases and J by 4 bases, with 7 bases between them. The CDR3 reads CASRLQGNTIYF. The CDR3 region has the DNA TGTGCCAGCAGACTCCAAGGAAACACCATATATTTT.

This clonotype was seen ten or more times. The rearrangement links TRBV6-1 to TRBJ1-6, with 8 positions matching TRBD1. The V gene end was trimmed by 6 bases and the J gene end by 10 bases; junction bases not matched to a gene: 11. Germline V gives CDR1 MNHNS, CDR2 SASEGT. This CDR3 contains 15 residues. CDR3 coding DNA: TGTGCCAGCAGACACCGGGACAGGACGGGCTCACCCCTCCACTTT. It translates to CASRHRDRTGSPLHF.

This clonotype has more than one count but fewer than ten. The chain carries TRBV12-3 or TRBV12-4 and TRBJ1-2, with D maybe TRBD1 (6 bases). The CDR3 consists of 13 residues. V was trimmed by 5 bases and J by 8 bases, leaving 15 bases between them. CDR3 protein: CASSRQVSDGYTF. CDR3 DNA sequence: TGTGCCAGCAGTAGACAGGTCTCCGACGGCTACACCTTC.